This entry lists 24 T cell receptor beta chains sequenced from one sample in a study of cytomegalovirus exposure and HLA in healthy donors. A multiplex PCR was run with 60 Vbeta primers and 13 Jbeta primers. Method: immunoSEQ multiplex PCR; TCRdb's copy keeps in-frame clones and lacks some. The sample records 100,000 to 150,000 clones, over 65% being singletons. Material for sequencing was PBMCs. The receptors derive from a middle-aged man in good health and CMV-seropositive.

This rearrangement joins TRBV4-1 to TRBJ2-7; 13 nucleotides line up with TRBD2. The J call may be mistaken, given a closer DNA end match to TRBJ2-1. CDR3 size: 14 residues. CDR1 and CDR2 from the germline V gene are MGHRA and YSYEKL. Here the CDR3 DNA reads TGCGCCAGCCGAGGACTAGCGGGGGACAATGAGCAGTTCTTC. Protein product: CASRGLAGDNEQFF.

In its sample, this clone was seen a few times. The V and J genes are TRBV2 and TRBJ1-6, with TRBD1 identical over 9 bases. Germline V gene data show CDR1 as SNHLY and CDR2 as FYNNEI. This CDR3 comprises 16 residues. Germline trimming cut 6 bases from V and 8 bases from J; bases unmatched to any gene: 11. The CDR3 nucleotides are TGTGCCAGCAGGGGAGACTTGGACAGGGGCGATTCACCCCTCCACTTT. It codes for CASRGDLDRGDSPLHF.

This clone was seen a handful of times. The chain links TRBV6-6 to TRBJ1-1; 7 nucleotides line up with TRBD1. The CDR3 has 12 amino acids. The V gene end was trimmed by 6 bases and the J gene end by 11 bases; junction bases not matched to a gene: 9. Germline loops: CDR1 MNHNY, CDR2 SVGAGI (reference sequence). CDR3 region: CASSQGQLGAFF. The CDR3 bases are TGTGCCAGCAGCCAGGGACAGTTAGGGGCTTTCTTT.

The rearrangement links TRBV19 to TRBJ2-1; 12 nucleotides match TRBD2. Trimming cost V 6 bases and J 7 bases; bases outside gene matches: 1. This CDR3 has 13 amino acids. CDR1 is LNHDA, CDR2 SQIVND, per germline (reference sequence). The CDR3 coding sequence is TGTGCCAGTAGGACTAGCGGGGGTAATGAGCAGTTCTTC. Translating gives CASRTSGGNEQFF.

The chain employs TRBV18 and TRBJ2-3, with 10 nucleotides matching TRBD2. The germline V gene has CDR1 KGHSH and CDR2 LQKENI. This CDR3 contains 16 residues. Trimming cost V 6 bases and J 6 bases; bases outside gene matches: 12. In nucleotides, the CDR3 is TGTGCCAGCTCGCACGGGACTAGCGTCCTTAAGGATACGCAGTATTTT. Translation: CASSHGTSVLKDTQYF. The complete variable domain, with remaining parts taken from reference TRBV18 and TRBJ2-3, reads NAGVMQNPRHLVRRRGQEARLRCSPMKGHSHVYWYRQLPEEGLKFMVYLQKENIIDESGMPKERFSAEFPKEGPSILRIQQVVRGDSAAYFCASSHGTSVLKDTQYFGPGTRLTVL.

This clone was found once. The chain combines TRBV18 with TRBJ1-1; D gene unclear. The length of the CDR3 is 13 residues. The V end lost 3 bases, the J end lost 2 bases, and 7 bases lay between the germline ends. CDR1 is KGHSH, CDR2 LQKENI, per germline. The CDR3 reads CASSPQVNTEAFF. In DNA form, the CDR3 reads TGTGCCAGCTCACCTCAGGTTAACACTGAAGCTTTCTTT.

V and J are TRBV4-3 and TRBJ2-5; D is ambiguous. Trimming stripped 3 bases from V and 0 bases from J, with 11 bases between. This CDR3 contains 15 residues. Germline CDR1 and CDR2: LGHNA and YSLEER. CDR3 nucleotides: TGCGCCAGCAGCCAGTTACTGCGGTACCAAGAGACCCAGTACTTC. It yields the protein CASSQLLRYQETQYF.

The V call is TRBV29-1, the J call TRBJ2-1, with TRBD2 identical over 11 bases. In germline, CDR1 is SQVTM, CDR2 ANQGSEA. This CDR3 has 17 amino acids. V lost 7 bases and J lost 9; bases outside the gene matches: 20. In DNA, the CDR3 is TGCAGCGCAATAGCGGGAGGGCCTAATTTTCAAGTCGGTGAGCAGTTCTTC. Translated: CSAIAGGPNFQVGEQFF.

V usage is TRBV7-4 and J usage is TRBJ1-1; no definite D call. The germline V gene encodes CDR1 SGHVT and CDR2 SQSDAQ. The CDR3 is 17 residues long. V dropped 5 bases and J dropped 1 base, with 20 bases sitting between them. The DNA of the CDR3 is TGTGCCAGCAGCGCCGAATTGGAGGCGACGCGGAACACTGAAGCTTTCTTT. Encoded protein: CASSAELEATRNTEAFF.

The rearrangement links TRBV6-5 to TRBJ2-5; 12 nucleotides line up with TRBD2. This CDR3 comprises 15 residues. Germline CDR1 is MNHEY and CDR2 is SVGAGI. V lost 4 bases to trimming and J lost 2 bases; unmatched junction nucleotides: 2. This CDR3 is CASSSSGGVQETQYF. The CDR3 nucleotides are TGTGCCAGCAGTTCTAGCGGGGGGGTACAAGAGACCCAGTACTTC.

V usage is TRBV30 and J usage is TRBJ1-3, with D hard to call. Germline lookup yields CDR1 GTSNPN and CDR2 SVGIG (reference sequence). V gave up 2 bases and J gave up 4 bases, with 9 bases separating them. The CDR3 consists of 13 residues. The CDR3 DNA reads TGTGCCTGGAGTACGGGTTCCGGAAACACCATATATTTT. This gives the protein CAWSTGSGNTIYF.

The genes are TRBV7-6 and TRBJ2-7, with 8 bases aligning to TRBD1. The CDR3 has 13 amino acids. The germline V gene has CDR1 SGHVS and CDR2 FNYEAQ. The ends lost 3 bases at V and 3 bases at J; junction bases unmatched: 1. CDR3 in amino acids: CASSFGTGYEQYF. CDR3 coding DNA: TGTGCCAGCAGCTTCGGGACAGGCTACGAGCAGTACTTC.

The rearrangement links TRBV12-5 to TRBJ1-2; D is ambiguous. The CDR3 contains 13 residues. V dropped 2 bases and J dropped 1 base, with 5 bases sitting between them. CDR1 is LGHNT, CDR2 FRNRAP, per germline. The CDR3 spells CASGLFSNYGYTF. The CDR3 DNA is TGTGCTAGTGGTTTGTTCAGTAACTATGGCTACACCTTC.

The chain is built from TRBV5-1 and TRBJ2-7; maybe TRBD2 (5 bases). CDR3 size: 14 residues. Trimming removed 0 bases from V and 3 bases from J, with 10 bases in between. Germline V gene data show CDR1 as SGHRS and CDR2 as YFSETQ. The CDR3 DNA follows: TGCGCCAGCAGCTTGGTGGACGCGGGCTACGAGCAGTACTTC. This codes for CASSLVDAGYEQYF.

This clone has a handful of counts. The chain combines TRBV27 with TRBJ2-1; 7 bases line up with TRBD2. Trimming cost V 3 bases and J 5 bases; bases outside gene matches: 4. Germline V gene sequence: CDR1 MNHEY, CDR2 SMNVEV (reference sequence). The CDR3 runs 14 residues. Here the CDR3 reads CASSFLRGNNEQFF. DNA for the CDR3: TGTGCCAGCAGTTTCCTGCGGGGGAACAATGAGCAGTTCTTC.

The chain uses TRBV6-6 and TRBJ1-2; the D gene is possibly TRBD1 (6 bases). Trimming pared 5 bases from V and 6 bases from J, leaving 16 bases between. Germline lookup yields CDR1 MNHNY and CDR2 SVGAGI (reference sequence). The CDR3 loop spans 14 amino acids. This CDR3 is CASSRDRSLNGYTF. The CDR3 DNA reads as TGTGCCAGCAGTCGAGACAGGTCTTTGAATGGCTACACCTTC.

The gene calls are TRBV7-9 and TRBJ2-7; the match to TRBD1 covers 8 bases. Germline V lookup: CDR1 SEHNR, CDR2 FQNEAQ (reference sequence). The CDR3 spans 17 residues. J lost 0 bases, V lost 1 base, and 8 bases had no gene match. This CDR3 is CASSLGRTDRVSYEQYF. For the CDR3, the DNA is TGTGCCAGCAGCTTAGGTAGAACGGACAGGGTCTCCTACGAGCAGTACTTC.

CDR3 region: CAISESPQGKFIYGYTF. CDR3 DNA sequence: TGTGCCATCAGTGAGTCACCACAGGGAAAATTTATTTATGGCTACACCTTC. The chain employs TRBV10-3 and TRBJ1-2; TRBD1 is a possible D gene (6 bases). In germline, CDR1 is ENHRY, CDR2 SYGVKD. The CDR3 loop spans 17 amino acids. V lost 0 bases and J lost 5, with 19 bases in between.

The chain uses TRBV7-3 and TRBJ1-2; D not resolved. There are 15 residues in the CDR3. Trimming cost V 6 bases and J 2 bases, with 16 bases left between them. CDR1 and CDR2 (germline): SGHTA, FQGTGA. This chain's CDR3 is CASRLSGVANYGYTF. In nucleotides, the CDR3 is TGTGCCAGCAGGCTTAGCGGGGTGGCGAACTATGGCTACACCTTC.

This rearrangement joins TRBV7-9 to TRBJ2-2, with 7 positions matching TRBD2. CDR3 length: 17 residues. Per the germline V gene, CDR1 is SEHNR and CDR2 is FQNEAQ (reference sequence). The J segment lost 2 bases and the V segment lost 0 bases, leaving 6 bases of the junction unmatched. Here the CDR3 reads CASSLAVRTSNTGELFF. The CDR3 bases are TGTGCCAGCAGCTTAGCCGTAAGGACTAGTAACACCGGGGAGCTGTTTTTT.

The CDR3 loop is CATSKGYRGAEEQYF. In DNA, the CDR3 is TGTGCCACCAGCAAAGGCTACAGGGGAGCGGAAGAGCAGTACTTC. V and J are TRBV15 and TRBJ2-7; 7 nucleotides agree with TRBD1. Germline V gives CDR1 LNHNV, CDR2 YYDKDF (reference sequence). This CDR3 is 15 amino acids long. The V segment lost 4 bases and the J segment 7 bases; nucleotides outside the gene matches: 13.

A single count supports this clone. The chain joins TRBV10-3 to TRBJ1-3; 7 nucleotides match TRBD1. CDR3 length: 15 residues. Germline-derived CDR1 and CDR2 are ENHRY and SYGVKD. The V gene end was trimmed by 2 bases and the J gene end by 0 bases; junction bases not matched to a gene: 1. CDR3 DNA sequence: TGTGCCATCAGTGAGGGGGACAGCTCTGGAAACACCATATATTTT. Translated, it gives CAISEGDSSGNTIYF.

The chain has TRBV11-3 and TRBJ2-6; D perhaps matches TRBD1 (6 bases). Germline V gene sequence: CDR1 SGHNT, CDR2 YENEEA. V gave up 3 bases and J gave up 4 bases, with 10 bases separating them. The CDR3 is 15 amino acids. The chain's CDR3 is CASSLGATGANVLTF. The CDR3 DNA reads as TGTGCCAGCAGCTTGGGGGCTACGGGGGCCAACGTCCTGACTTTC.

The chain combines TRBV11-2 with TRBJ1-2; no firm D call. Trimming stripped 6 bases from V and 3 bases from J, with 14 bases between. The germline V gene encodes CDR1 SGHAT and CDR2 FQNNGV. The CDR3 sequence is 14 residues long. The CDR3 sequence: CASSSPPHYYGYTF. In DNA, the CDR3 is TGTGCCAGCAGTTCCCCACCCCACTACTATGGCTACACCTTC.